This T cell receptor (beta chain) was sequenced in a study of cytomegalovirus exposure and HLA in healthy donors. Study-wide results and caveats: Of the V segments, some could not be distinguished, including TRBV6-2 and TRBV6-3, and were excluded. CMV serostatus alone was available as immune exposure information.

Regarding this clone: Its antigen remains unknown.

This PCR relied on a set of 60 Vbeta primers and 13 Jbeta primers. The method was immunoSEQ multiplex PCR; TCRdb's version includes in-frame clones alone and lacks a portion of them. The sample has about 150,000 clones, about four fifths seen once. The CDR3 has 16 amino acids. From germline, CDR1 is SGHTA and CDR2 FQGNSA. With V trimmed by 5 bases and J by 2 bases, 11 bases remained unmatched. The receptor comes from a man younger than 30 in good health and CMV-seronegative. The sample taken for sequencing was PBMCs. The V and J genes are TRBV7-2 and TRBJ2-7; 8 bases line up with TRBD2. The CDR3 reads CASSLDNGGAPYEQYF. The CDR3 DNA reads as TGTGCCAGCAGCCTCGACAACGGGGGGGCCCCCTACGAGCAGTACTTC.